This T cell receptor (beta chain) came from a study of response to subunit inactivated influenza vaccine. This clonotype has a count of ten or more. Antigen specificity is unknown. TCRdb analysed the RT-PCR reads with MiXCR anew, one entry per CDR3 protein. Of under 750,000 distinct CDR3 sequences in the sample, about 11% were seen once. CDR3 length equals 16 residues. Germline CDR1 is SGHTA and CDR2 is FQGNSA. Trimming cost V 3 bases and J 0 bases, with 11 bases left between them. Study-level findings and limits: After each seasonal influenza vaccination, few new T cells are recruited, the authors suggested.

The source was PBMCs from blood, collected on the day of vaccination. The chain employs TRBV7-2 and TRBJ1-4; D unresolved. The origin of this receptor is a man in his fifties who received an inactivated influenza vaccine. CDR3 DNA sequence: TGTGCCAGCAGCTTTGACGGTGGGGCAACTAATGAAAAACTGTTTTTT. Translation: CASSFDGGATNEKLFF. Using reference TRBV7-2 and TRBJ1-4 for the parts outside the CDR3, the full variable domain is GAGVSQSPSNKVTEKGKDVELRCDPISGHTALYWYRQSLGQGLEFLIYFQGNSAPDKSGLPSDRFSAERTGGSVSTLTIQRTQQEDSAVYLCASSFDGGATNEKLFFGSGTQLSVL.